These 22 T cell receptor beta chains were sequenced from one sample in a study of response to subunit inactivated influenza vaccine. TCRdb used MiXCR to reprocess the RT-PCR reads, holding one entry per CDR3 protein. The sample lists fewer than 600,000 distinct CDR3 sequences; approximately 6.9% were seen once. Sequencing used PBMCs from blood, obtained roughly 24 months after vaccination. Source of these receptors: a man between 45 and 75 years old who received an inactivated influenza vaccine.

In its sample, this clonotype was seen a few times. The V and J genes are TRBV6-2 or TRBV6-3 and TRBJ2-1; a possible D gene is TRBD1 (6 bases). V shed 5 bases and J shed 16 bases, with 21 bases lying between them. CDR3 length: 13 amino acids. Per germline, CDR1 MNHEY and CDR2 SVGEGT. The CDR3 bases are TGTGCCAGCAGTAACCTACGGACAGAGAAGGAATTCTTC. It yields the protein CASSNLRTEKEFF.

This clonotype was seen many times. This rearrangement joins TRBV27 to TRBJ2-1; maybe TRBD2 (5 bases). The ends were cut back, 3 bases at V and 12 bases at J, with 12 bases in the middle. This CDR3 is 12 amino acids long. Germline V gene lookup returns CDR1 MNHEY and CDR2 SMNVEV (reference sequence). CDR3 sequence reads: CASSFGEGGQFF. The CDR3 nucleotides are TGTGCCAGCAGTTTCGGGGAAGGAGGGCAGTTCTTC.

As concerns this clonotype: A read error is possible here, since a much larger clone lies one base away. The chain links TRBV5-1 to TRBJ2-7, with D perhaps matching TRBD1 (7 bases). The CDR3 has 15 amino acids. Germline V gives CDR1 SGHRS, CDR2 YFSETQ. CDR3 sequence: CASGLGATGRYEQYF. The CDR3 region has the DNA TGCGCCAGCGGCTTGGGAGCGACAGGGAGGTACGAGCAGTACTTC.

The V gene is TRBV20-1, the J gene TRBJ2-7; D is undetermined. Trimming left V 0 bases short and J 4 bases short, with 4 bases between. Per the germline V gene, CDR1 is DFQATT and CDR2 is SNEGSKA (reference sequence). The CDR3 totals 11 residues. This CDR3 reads CSARDIYEQYF. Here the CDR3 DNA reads TGCAGTGCTAGAGACATTTACGAGCAGTACTTC.

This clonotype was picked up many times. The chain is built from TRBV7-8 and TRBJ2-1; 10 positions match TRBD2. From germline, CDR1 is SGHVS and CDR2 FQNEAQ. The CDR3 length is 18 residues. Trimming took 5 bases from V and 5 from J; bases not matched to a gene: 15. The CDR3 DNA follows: TGTGCCAGCAGCCCCCGCCCTCGTGGACTAGCGGCCAACAATGAGCAGTTCTTC. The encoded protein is CASSPRPRGLAANNEQFF. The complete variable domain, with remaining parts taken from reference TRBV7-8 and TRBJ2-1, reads GAGVSQSPRYKVAKRGQDVALRCDPISGHVSLFWYQQALGQGPEFLTYFQNEAQLDKSGLPSDRFFAERPEGSVSTLKIQRTQQEDSAVYLCASSPRPRGLAANNEQFFGPGTRLTVL.

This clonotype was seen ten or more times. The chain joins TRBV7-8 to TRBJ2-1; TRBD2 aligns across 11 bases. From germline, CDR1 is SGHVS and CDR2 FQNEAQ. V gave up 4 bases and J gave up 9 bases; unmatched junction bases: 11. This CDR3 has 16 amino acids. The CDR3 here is CASSSSTRTSGPEQFF. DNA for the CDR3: TGTGCCAGCAGCTCATCAACCAGGACTAGCGGGCCTGAGCAGTTCTTC.

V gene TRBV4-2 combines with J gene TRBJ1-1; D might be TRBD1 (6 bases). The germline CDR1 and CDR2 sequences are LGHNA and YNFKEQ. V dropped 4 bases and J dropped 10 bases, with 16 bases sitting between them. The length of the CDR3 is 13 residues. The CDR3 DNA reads TGTGCCAGCAGCCTCCCGGAGGGGGTTTCAGCTTTCTTT. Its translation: CASSLPEGVSAFF.

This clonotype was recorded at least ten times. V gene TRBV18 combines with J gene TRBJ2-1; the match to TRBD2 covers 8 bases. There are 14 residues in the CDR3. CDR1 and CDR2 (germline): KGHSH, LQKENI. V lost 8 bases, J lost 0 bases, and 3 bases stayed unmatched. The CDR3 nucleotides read TGTGCCAGCCTAGCGGGCCGCTCCTACAATGAGCAGTTCTTC. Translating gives CASLAGRSYNEQFF. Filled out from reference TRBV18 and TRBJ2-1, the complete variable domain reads NAGVMQNPRHLVRRRGQEARLRCSPMKGHSHVYWYRQLPEEGLKFMVYLQKENIIDESGMPKERFSAEFPKEGPSILRIQQVVRGDSAAYFCASLAGRSYNEQFFGPGTRLTVL.

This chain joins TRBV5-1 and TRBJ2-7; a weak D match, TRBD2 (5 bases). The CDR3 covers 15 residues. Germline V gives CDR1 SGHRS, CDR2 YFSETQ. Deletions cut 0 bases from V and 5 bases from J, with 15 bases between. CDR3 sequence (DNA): TGCGCCAGCAGCTTGGTAGGCAGGAAGGAGGACGAGCAGTACTTC. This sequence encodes CASSLVGRKEDEQYF. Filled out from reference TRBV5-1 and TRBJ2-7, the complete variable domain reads KAGVTQTPRYLIKTRGQQVTLSCSPISGHRSVSWYQQTPGQGLQFLFEYFSETQRNKGNFPGRFSGRQFSNSRSEMNVSTLELGDSALYLCASSLVGRKEDEQYFGPGTRLTVT.

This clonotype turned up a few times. This chain's CDR3 is CASSLPGLADNEQFF. CDR3 nucleotides: TGTGCCAGCAGCCTTCCGGGACTAGCGGACAATGAGCAGTTCTTC. The chain employs TRBV6-1 and TRBJ2-1; TRBD2 agrees at 11 bases. V was pared by 6 bases and J by 5 bases, with 6 bases of the junction left unmatched. The CDR3 has 15 residues. CDR1 is MNHNS and CDR2 is SASEGT in the germline V gene.

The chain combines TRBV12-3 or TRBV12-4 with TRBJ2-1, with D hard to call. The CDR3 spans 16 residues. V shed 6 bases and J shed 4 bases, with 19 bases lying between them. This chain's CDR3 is CASSQGPPLDYNEQFF. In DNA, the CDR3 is TGTGCCAGCAGCCAAGGACCTCCGCTTGATTACAATGAGCAGTTCTTC.

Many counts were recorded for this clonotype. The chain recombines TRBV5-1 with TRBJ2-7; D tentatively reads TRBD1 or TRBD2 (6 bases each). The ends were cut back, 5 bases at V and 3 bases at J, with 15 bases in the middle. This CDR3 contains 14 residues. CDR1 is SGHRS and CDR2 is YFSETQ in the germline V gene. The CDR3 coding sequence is TGCGCCAGCAGGCGACAGGAGGGTCACTACGAGCAGTACTTC. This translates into CASRRQEGHYEQYF.

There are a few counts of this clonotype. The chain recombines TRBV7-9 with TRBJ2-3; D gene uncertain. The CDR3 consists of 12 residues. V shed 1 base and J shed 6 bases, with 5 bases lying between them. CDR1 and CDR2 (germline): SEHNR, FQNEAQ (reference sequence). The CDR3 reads CASSLGWDTQYF. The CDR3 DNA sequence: TGTGCCAGCAGCTTAGGCTGGGATACGCAGTATTTT. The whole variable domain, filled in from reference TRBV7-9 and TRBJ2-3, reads DTGVSQNPRHKITKRGQNVTFRCDPISEHNRLYWYRQTLGQGPEFLTYFQNEAQLEKSRLLSDRFSAERPKGSFSTLEIQRTEQGDSAMYLCASSLGWDTQYFGPGTRLTVL.

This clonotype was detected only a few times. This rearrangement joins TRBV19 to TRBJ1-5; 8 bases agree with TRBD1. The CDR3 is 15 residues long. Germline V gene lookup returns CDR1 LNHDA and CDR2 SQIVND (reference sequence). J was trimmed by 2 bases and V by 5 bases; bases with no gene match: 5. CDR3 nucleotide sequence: TGTGCCAGTAGTCCCTTGGACAGGGGCAATCAGCCCCAGCATTTT. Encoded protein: CASSPLDRGNQPQHF.

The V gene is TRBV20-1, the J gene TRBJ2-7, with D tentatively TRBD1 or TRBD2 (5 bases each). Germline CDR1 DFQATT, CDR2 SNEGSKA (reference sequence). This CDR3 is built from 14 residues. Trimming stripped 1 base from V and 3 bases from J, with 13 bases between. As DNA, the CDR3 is TGCAGTGCTAGAGTGGGGACCAAAAACTACGAGCAGTACTTC. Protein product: CSARVGTKNYEQYF.

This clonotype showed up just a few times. CDR3 in DNA: TGTGCCACCAGCAGAGATCGGACTAGCGGTATCACAGATACGCAGTATTTT. This encodes CATSRDRTSGITDTQYF. The chain carries TRBV15 and TRBJ2-3; 10 bases align to TRBD2. The length of the CDR3 is 17 residues. Germline assignment: CDR1 LNHNV and CDR2 YYDKDF (reference sequence). The trim removed 0 bases at V and 2 bases at J, leaving 5 bases unmatched. Based on the CDR3 plus reference TRBV15 and TRBJ2-3, the full variable domain is DAMVIQNPRYQVTQFGKPVTLSCSQTLNHNVMYWYQQKSSQAPKLLFHYYDKDFNNEADTPDNFQSRRPNTSFCFLDIRSPGLGDTAMYLCATSRDRTSGITDTQYFGPGTRLTVL.

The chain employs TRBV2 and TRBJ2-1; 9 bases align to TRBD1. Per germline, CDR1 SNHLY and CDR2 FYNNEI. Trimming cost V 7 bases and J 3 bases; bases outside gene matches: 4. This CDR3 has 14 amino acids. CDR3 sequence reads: CASNRQGVYNEQFF. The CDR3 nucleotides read TGTGCCAGCAATCGACAGGGGGTCTACAATGAGCAGTTCTTC.

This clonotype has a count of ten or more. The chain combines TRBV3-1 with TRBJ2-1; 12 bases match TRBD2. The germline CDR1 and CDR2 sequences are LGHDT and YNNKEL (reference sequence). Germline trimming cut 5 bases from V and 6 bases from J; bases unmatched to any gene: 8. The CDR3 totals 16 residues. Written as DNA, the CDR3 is TGTGCCAGCAGCAAAAAGACTAGCGGGAGTGGCAATGAGCAGTTCTTC. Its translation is CASSKKTSGSGNEQFF.

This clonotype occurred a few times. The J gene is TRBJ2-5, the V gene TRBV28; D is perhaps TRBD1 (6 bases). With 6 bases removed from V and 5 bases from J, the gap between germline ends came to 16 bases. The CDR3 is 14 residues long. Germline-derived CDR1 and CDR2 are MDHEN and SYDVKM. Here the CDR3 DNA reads TGTGCCAGCAGAAGGACAGTACTCCTGGAGACCCAGTACTTC. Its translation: CASRRTVLLETQYF. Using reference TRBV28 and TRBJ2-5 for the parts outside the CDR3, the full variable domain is DVKVTQSSRYLVKRTGEKVFLECVQDMDHENMFWYRQDPGLGLRLIYFSYDVKMKEKGDIPEGYSVSREKKERFSLILESASTNQTSMYLCASRRTVLLETQYFGPGTRLLVL.

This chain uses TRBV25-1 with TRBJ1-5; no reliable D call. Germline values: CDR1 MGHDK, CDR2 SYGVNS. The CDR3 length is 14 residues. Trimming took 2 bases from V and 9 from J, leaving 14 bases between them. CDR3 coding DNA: TGTGCCAGCAGTGAAGTGACCGGGAGTGCGCCCCAGCATTTT. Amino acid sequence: CASSEVTGSAPQHF.

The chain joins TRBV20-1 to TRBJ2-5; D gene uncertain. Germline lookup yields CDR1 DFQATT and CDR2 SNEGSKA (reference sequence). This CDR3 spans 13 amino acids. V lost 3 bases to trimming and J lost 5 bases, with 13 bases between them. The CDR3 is CSASGGSTETQYF. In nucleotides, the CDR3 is TGCAGTGCTAGCGGTGGTTCGACGGAGACCCAGTACTTC.

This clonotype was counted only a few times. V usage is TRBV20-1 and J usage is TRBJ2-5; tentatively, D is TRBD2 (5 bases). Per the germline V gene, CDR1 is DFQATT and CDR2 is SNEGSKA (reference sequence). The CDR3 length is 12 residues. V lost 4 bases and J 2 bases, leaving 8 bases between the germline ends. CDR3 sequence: CSATEVQETQYF. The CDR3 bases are TGCAGTGCTACGGAGGTTCAAGAGACCCAGTACTTC.